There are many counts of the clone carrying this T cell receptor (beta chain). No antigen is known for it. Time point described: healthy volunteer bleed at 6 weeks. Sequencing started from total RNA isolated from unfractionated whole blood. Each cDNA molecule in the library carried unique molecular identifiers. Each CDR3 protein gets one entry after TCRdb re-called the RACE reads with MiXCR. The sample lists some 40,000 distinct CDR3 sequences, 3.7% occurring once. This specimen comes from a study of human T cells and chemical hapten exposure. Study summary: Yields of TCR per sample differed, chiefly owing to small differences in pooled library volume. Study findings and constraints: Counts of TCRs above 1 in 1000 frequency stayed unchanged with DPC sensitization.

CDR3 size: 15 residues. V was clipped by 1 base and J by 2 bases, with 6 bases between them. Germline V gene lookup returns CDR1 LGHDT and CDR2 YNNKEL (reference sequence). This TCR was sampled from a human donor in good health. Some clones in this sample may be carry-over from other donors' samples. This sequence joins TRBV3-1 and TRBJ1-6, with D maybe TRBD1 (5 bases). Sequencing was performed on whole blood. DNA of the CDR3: TGTGCCAGCAGCCAAGCCAGGGCCTATAATTCACCCCTCCACTTT. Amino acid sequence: CASSQARAYNSPLHF.